The present TCR beta chain was sequenced within a study of shared clonotypes between healthy human individuals. Data came from immunoSEQ multiplex PCR; TCRdb stores just in-frame clones and leaves some out. The table includes 2 million to 2.5 million clones, around 90% detected once. The trim removed 0 bases at V and 2 bases at J, leaving 3 bases unmatched. The CDR3 has 16 residues. The germline gives CDR1 ENHRY, CDR2 SYGVKD. Sequences were obtained from naive CD4+ T cells from PBMCs. Specified subset: CD45RA+ positively selected. The chain combines TRBV10-3 with TRBJ2-3; the match to TRBD2 covers 9 bases. This TCR was recovered from a man younger than 30 in good health. Some clones in this sample may be carry-over from other donors' samples. CDR3 in DNA: TGTGCCATCAGTGAGTCAGCTAGCGGGGTCACAGATACGCAGTATTTT. This gives the protein CAISESASGVTDTQYF.